This TCR beta chain was found in a study of T cell responses to AZD1222 COVID-19 vaccine. Second-dose groups at about 4 or about 12 weeks were pooled. Germline V gene data show CDR1 as MNHEY and CDR2 as SMNVEV (reference sequence). The CDR3 has 14 amino acids. After removal of 6 bases from V and 8 bases from J, the junction contained 7 bases not matched to a gene. Repertoires were generated with immunoSEQ multiplex PCR, while TCRdb's copy carries only in-frame clones and drops some. The data hold some 110,000 clones, with about 88% observed a single time. Overall study findings and caveats: In all cases, repertoires were sampled only after the peak T cell response. There were mostly white British donors and more females than males, and clonal diversity was possibly underestimated. Regions 160-218 and 743-854 dominated among vaccine-associated CD4 TCRs spanning spike.

Regarding this clone: Its antigen is currently unknown.

Specimen: peripheral blood, collected 28 days after the second AZD1222 dose. This chain links TRBV27 with TRBJ1-6, with 7 bases aligning to TRBD1. The sequence derives from an adult who received the AZD1222 COVID-19 vaccine. Here the CDR3 reads CASSRQGRYSPLHF. In nucleotides, the CDR3 is TGTGCCAGCAGCCGACAGGGTCGTTATTCACCCCTCCACTTT.